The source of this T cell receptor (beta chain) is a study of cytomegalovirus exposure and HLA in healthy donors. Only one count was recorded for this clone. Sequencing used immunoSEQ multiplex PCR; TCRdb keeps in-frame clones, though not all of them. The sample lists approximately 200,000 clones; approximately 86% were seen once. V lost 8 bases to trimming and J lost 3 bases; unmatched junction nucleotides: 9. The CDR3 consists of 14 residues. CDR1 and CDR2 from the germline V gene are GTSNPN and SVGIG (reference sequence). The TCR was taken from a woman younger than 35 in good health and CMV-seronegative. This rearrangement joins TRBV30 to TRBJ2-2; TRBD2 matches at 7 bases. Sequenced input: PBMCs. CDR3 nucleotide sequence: TGTGCCGGATTGCGGGAGATCGACACCGGGGAGCTGTTTTTT. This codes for CAGLREIDTGELFF.